Given below is one T cell receptor (beta chain) in context. Patients of the Seattle cohort, enrolled during active infection, were followed longitudinally. This record comes from a study of blood T cell repertoires in COVID-19. Study overall: Samples of COVID-19 (acute and convalescent) were obtained from the United States, Italy and Spain.

Per the original data handling: By means of reference gene primer amplification, nucleated cell counts were estimated. Sequenced by immunoSEQ multiplex PCR; TCRdb stores in-frame clones only, minus some. That table gives V, J and clone size, and the DNA gave D and trimming. The repertoire consists of fewer than 350,000 clones, with roughly 90% occurring once and the leading ten covering 13%. This CDR3 spans 15 amino acids. Trimming removed 4 bases from V and 0 bases from J, with 8 bases in between. Germline-derived CDR1 and CDR2 are SGHRS and YFSETQ. This chain uses TRBV5-1 with TRBJ2-6, with D maybe TRBD1 (6 bases). The TCR sequence derives from a woman aged 70-85 years with COVID-19, enrolled during active disease. Sequencing was done on a sample of peripheral blood. The DNA of the CDR3 is TGCGCCAGCAGCGCCAGGGGCTCTGGGGCCAACGTCCTGACTTTC. This encodes CASSARGSGANVLTF.